What follows is one T cell receptor beta chain and its context. Its matching antigen is unknown. These data originate in a study of vaccination and CD4 T cells after COVID-19. Study context: Median draw time for post-COVID samples was roughly 100 days post-diagnosis (range 35 to 161).

Researchers used the Oncomine TCR Beta short-read assay to sequence DNA from cultured CD4+ T cells. MiXCR was run by TCRdb on the PCR reads, yielding one entry per CDR3 protein. Of about 15,000 distinct CDR3 sequences in the sample, roughly 28% were seen once. Whole-study findings and limits: For convalescent patients, 304 of the 307 vaccine-specific clones analyzed were classified as spike mono-reactive.

Treatment defined: roughly 11-day PBMC culture with coronavirus spike peptide pools or control peptides (ViraFEST assay). This CDR3 is 14 amino acids long. Deletions cut 6 bases from V and 0 bases from J, with 10 bases between. Germline values: CDR1 MNHNS, CDR2 SASEGT. Sequencing used cultured CD4+ T cells from blood. The TCR originated in a human donor with COVID-19. This rearrangement joins TRBV6-1 to TRBJ2-3; unclear D gene. The CDR3: CASSDTRSTDTQYF. CDR3 DNA sequence: TGTGCCAGCAGCGACACCCGTAGCACAGATACGCAGTATTTT.